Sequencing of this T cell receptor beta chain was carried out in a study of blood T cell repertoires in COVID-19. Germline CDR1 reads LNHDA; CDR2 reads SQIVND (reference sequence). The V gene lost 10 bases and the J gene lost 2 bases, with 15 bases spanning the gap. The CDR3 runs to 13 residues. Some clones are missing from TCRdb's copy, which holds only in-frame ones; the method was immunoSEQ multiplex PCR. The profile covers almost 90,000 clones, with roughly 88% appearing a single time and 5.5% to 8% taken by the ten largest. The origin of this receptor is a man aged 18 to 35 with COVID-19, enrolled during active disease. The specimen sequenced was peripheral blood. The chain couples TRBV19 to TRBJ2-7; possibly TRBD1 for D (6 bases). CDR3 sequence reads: CATALDRTYEQYF. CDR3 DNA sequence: TGTGCCACCGCTCTCGACAGGACCTACGAGCAGTACTTC.